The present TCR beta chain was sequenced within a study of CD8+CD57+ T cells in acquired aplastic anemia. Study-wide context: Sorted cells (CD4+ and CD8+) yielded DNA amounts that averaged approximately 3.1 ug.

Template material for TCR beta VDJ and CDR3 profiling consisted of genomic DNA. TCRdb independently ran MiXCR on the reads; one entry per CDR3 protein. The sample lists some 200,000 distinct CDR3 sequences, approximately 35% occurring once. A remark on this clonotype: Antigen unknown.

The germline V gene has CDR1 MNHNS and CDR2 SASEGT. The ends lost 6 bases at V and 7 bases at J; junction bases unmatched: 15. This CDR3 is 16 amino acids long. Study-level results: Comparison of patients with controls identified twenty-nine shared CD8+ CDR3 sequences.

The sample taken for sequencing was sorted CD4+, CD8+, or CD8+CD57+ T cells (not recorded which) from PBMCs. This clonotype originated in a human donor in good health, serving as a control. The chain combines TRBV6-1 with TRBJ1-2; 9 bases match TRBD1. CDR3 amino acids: CASSRLFGQGRGGYTF. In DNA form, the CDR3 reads TGTGCCAGCAGCCGCCTTTTCGGACAGGGGAGAGGTGGCTACACCTTC.